This entry describes one T cell receptor beta chain. The data were obtained in a study of blood T cell repertoires in COVID-19. Study summary: Sites across the United States, Italy and Spain contributed samples from acute and convalescent COVID-19. T cells, B-cell-depleted T cells, or PBMCs supplied cDNA or gDNA.

Here immunoSEQ multiplex PCR was the method, and the copy in TCRdb shows in-frame clones only, minus some. The top ten hold around 1% of the sample, which has 250,000 to 300,000 clones, roughly 88% seen once. Recovered status applied to Cohort 3 donors who had two consecutive negative PCRs. It also applied to those with clearance or with symptom resolution. V was clipped by 8 bases and J by 2 bases; unmatched bases: 2. This CDR3 is built from 14 residues. Germline V gives CDR1 MNHEY, CDR2 SVGAGI. Specimen: PBMCs or T cells enriched from blood (not recorded which). The TCR originated in a woman aged 25 to 45 who had recovered from COVID-19. The V call is TRBV6-5, the J call TRBJ2-2, with 10 bases aligning to TRBD1. CDR3 sequence reads: CASGDRGNTGELFF. The CDR3 nucleotides are TGTGCCAGCGGGGACAGGGGTAACACCGGGGAGCTGTTTTTT.